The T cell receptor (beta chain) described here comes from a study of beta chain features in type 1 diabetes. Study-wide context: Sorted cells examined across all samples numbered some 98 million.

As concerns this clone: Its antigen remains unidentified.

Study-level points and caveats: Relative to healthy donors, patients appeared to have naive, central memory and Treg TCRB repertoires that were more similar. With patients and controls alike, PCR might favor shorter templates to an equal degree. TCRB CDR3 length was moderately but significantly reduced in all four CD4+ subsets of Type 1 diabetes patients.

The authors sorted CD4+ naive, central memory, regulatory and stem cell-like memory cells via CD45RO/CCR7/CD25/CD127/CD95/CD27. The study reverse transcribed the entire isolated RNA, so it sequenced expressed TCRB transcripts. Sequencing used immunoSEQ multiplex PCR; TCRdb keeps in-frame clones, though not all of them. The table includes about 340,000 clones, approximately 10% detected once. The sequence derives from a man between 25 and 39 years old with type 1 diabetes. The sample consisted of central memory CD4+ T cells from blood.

In DNA, the CDR3 is TGTGCCAGCTCACCGGCCGACCTTCGGGCGAATGGCTACACCTTC. This encodes CASSPADLRANGYTF. The rearrangement links TRBV18 to TRBJ1-2; D is ambiguous. Germline lookup yields CDR1 KGHSH and CDR2 LQKENI. V was pared by 3 bases and J by 6 bases, with 17 bases between. The CDR3 spans 15 residues. Complete variable domain (other parts from reference TRBV18 and TRBJ1-2): NAGVMQNPRHLVRRRGQEARLRCSPMKGHSHVYWYRQLPEEGLKFMVYLQKENIIDESGMPKERFSAEFPKEGPSILRIQQVVRGDSAAYFCASSPADLRANGYTFGSGTRLTVV.